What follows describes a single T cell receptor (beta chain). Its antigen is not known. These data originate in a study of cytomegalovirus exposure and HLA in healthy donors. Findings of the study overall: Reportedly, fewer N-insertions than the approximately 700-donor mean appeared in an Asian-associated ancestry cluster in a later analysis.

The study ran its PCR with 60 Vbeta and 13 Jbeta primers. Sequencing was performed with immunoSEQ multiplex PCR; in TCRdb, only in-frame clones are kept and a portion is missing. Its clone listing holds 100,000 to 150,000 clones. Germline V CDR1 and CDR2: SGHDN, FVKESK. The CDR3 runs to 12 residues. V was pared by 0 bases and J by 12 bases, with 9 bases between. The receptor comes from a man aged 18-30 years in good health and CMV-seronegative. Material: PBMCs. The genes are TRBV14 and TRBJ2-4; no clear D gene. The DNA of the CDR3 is TGTGCCAGCAGCCAAGATCGCGGCCATCAGTACTTC. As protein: CASSQDRGHQYF.